Given below is one T cell receptor beta chain in context. The record originates from a study of blood T cell repertoires in COVID-19. The table came from immunoSEQ multiplex PCR; TCRdb's copy has only in-frame clones and leaves some out. The sample includes hundreds of thousands of clones, about 90% of them seen just once. This CDR3 comprises 16 residues. The trim removed 3 bases at V and 8 bases at J, leaving 13 bases unmatched. Germline V gene sequence: CDR1 LGHDT, CDR2 YNNKEL (reference sequence). The chain uses TRBV3-1 (or the pseudogene TRBV3-2) and TRBJ2-3, with 8 bases aligning to TRBD2. This clonotype was sampled from a woman under 30 with acute or convalescent COVID-19. The sequenced material came from peripheral blood. Here the CDR3 reads CASSQENGGALGTQYF. The CDR3 nucleotides are TGTGCCAGCAGCCAGGAGAACGGGGGGGCCCTGGGTACGCAGTATTTT.